These T cell receptor beta chains were read from a single sample in a study of T cell responses to AZD1222 COVID-19 vaccine. Clones were sequenced by immunoSEQ multiplex PCR, and TCRdb holds only the in-frame ones, with some missing. The table includes fewer than 100,000 clones, 88% detected once. The material was peripheral blood, obtained on day 0 of AZD1222 vaccination. Receptors were obtained from an adult in good health. Both conserved end residues are part of each CDR3. The D gene is left open where the match is weak. Not all rows give a size; the values are once, few, many and, for expanded clones, a class.

clone_size	v_call	j_call	d_call	cdr3_aa	cdr3_nt
-	TRBV4-3	TRBJ2-7	-	CASSQPQGPEQYF	TGCGCCAGCAGCCAACCTCAGGGGCCCGAGCAGTACTTC
-	TRBV12-5	TRBJ1-1	-	CASGLGQTEAFF	TGTGCTAGTGGTTTGGGGCAGACTGAAGCTTTCTTT
-	TRBV7-8	TRBJ1-1	TRBD1	CASSLEQGMVAFF	TGTGCCAGCAGCTTAGAACAGGGGATGGTGGCTTTCTTT
-	TRBV27	TRBJ1-5	TRBD1	CASSLKGGQGPNQPQHF	TGTGCCAGCAGTCTAAAGGGGGGACAGGGGCCAAATCAGCCCCAGCATTTT
-	TRBV3-1/TRBV3-2	TRBJ2-3	TRBD2	CASSQDPRLAGGLTDTQYF	TGTGCCAGCAGCCAAGACCCTCGGCTAGCGGGGGGGCTAACAGATACGCAGTATTTT
-	TRBV6-6	TRBJ1-2	TRBD1	CASSSGQDPSGYTF	TGTGCCAGCAGTTCGGGACAGGACCCCTCTGGCTACACCTTC
-	TRBV10-1	TRBJ2-7	-	CASRASDGFYEQYF	TGCGCCAGCAGGGCGTCGGATGGATTCTACGAGCAGTACTTC
-	TRBV2	TRBJ1-1	-	CASSEQGNTEAFF	TGTGCCAGCAGTGAACAGGGAAACACTGAAGCTTTCTTT
-	TRBV7-6	TRBJ2-2	-	CASSYRTQNTGELFF	TGTGCCAGCAGCTATAGAACGCAGAACACCGGGGAGCTGTTTTTT
-	TRBV19	TRBJ1-5	-	CASSIRRADQPQHF	TGTGCCAGTAGTATTAGGAGGGCGGATCAGCCCCAGCATTTT
-	TRBV4-1	TRBJ1-1	TRBD1	CASTHLTGGTEAFF	TGCGCCAGCACGCACCTGACAGGGGGAACTGAAGCTTTCTTT
-	TRBV6-5	TRBJ1-6	-	CASSRQRPSNSPLHF	TGTGCCAGCAGCCGCCAAAGGCCATCCAATTCACCCCTCCACTTT
-	TRBV4-2	TRBJ1-4	TRBD1	CASSQQGDRGRHEKLFF	TGTGCCAGCAGCCAGCAAGGGGACAGGGGGCGCCATGAAAAACTGTTTTTT
-	TRBV6-5	TRBJ2-1	-	CASRTTGSSYNEQFF	TGTGCCAGCAGGACTACAGGGTCGAGTTACAATGAGCAGTTCTTC
-	TRBV9	TRBJ2-3	TRBD2	CASSVVGSGMYTQYF	TGTGCCAGCAGCGTAGTCGGTAGCGGGATGTATACGCAGTATTTT
-	TRBV9	TRBJ2-2	TRBD2	CASSVGGGRAPGELFF	TGTGCCAGCAGCGTAGGAGGCGGGAGGGCGCCCGGGGAGCTGTTTTTT
-	TRBV10-3	TRBJ1-2	-	CAISEPAGYGYTF	TGTGCCATCAGTGAGCCAGCAGGTTATGGCTACACCTTC
-	TRBV10-3	TRBJ1-5	TRBD1	CAISADRVGQPQHF	TGTGCCATCAGTGCGGACAGGGTGGGACAGCCCCAGCATTTT
-	TRBV10-3	TRBJ2-2	-	CAISESGAPQELFF	TGTGCCATCAGTGAGTCCGGGGCACCTCAGGAGCTGTTTTTT
large	TRBV7-2	TRBJ1-6	-	CASSFSGSYNSPLHF	TGTGCCAGCAGCTTCTCGGGCTCCTATAATTCACCCCTCCACTTT
-	TRBV5-1	TRBJ1-2	-	CASRRGADYGYTF	TGCGCCAGCAGGAGGGGGGCTGACTATGGCTACACCTTC
-	TRBV6-2/TRBV6-3	TRBJ1-2	-	CASSKRGGFNGYTF	TGTGCCAGCAGTAAAAGGGGAGGATTTAATGGCTACACCTTC
-	TRBV5-5	TRBJ1-5	-	CASSLESPGPQHF	TGTGCCAGCAGCTTGGAGAGTCCTGGCCCCCAGCATTTT
few	TRBV21-1	TRBJ2-7	-	CASSSPGRDSRYEQYF	TGTGCCAGCAGCAGCCCTGGAAGGGACAGCCGCTACGAGCAGTACTTC
-	TRBV4-3	TRBJ2-7	TRBD1	CASSRSGTGYVHEQYF	TGCGCCAGCAGCCGCTCAGGGACAGGGTATGTCCACGAGCAGTACTTC
-	TRBV6-5	TRBJ1-1	-	CASISGLWRTEAFF	TGTGCCAGCATATCGGGACTTTGGAGGACTGAAGCTTTCTTT
-	TRBV19	TRBJ1-2	-	CASRALVSANYGYTF	TGTGCCAGCCGAGCCTTAGTTTCTGCTAACTATGGCTACACCTTC
-	TRBV18	TRBJ2-7	-	CASSPPSLLGEQYF	TGTGCCAGCTCACCACCGTCCCTTCTGGGCGAGCAGTACTTC
-	TRBV6-6	TRBJ1-5	-	CASRPGGSNQPQHF	TGTGCCAGCAGACCCGGGGGGAGCAATCAGCCCCAGCATTTT
-	TRBV4-1	TRBJ1-1	TRBD1	CASSSTGGLNTEAFF	TGCGCCAGCAGCTCGACAGGGGGATTGAACACTGAAGCTTTCTTT
-	TRBV7-2	TRBJ2-7	-	CASSLRGYEQYF	TGTGCCAGCAGCTTGAGGGGGTACGAGCAGTACTTC
-	TRBV2	TRBJ1-1	TRBD1	CASSEATGGNTEAFF	TGTGCCAGCAGTGAAGCGACAGGGGGCAACACTGAAGCTTTCTTT
-	TRBV14	TRBJ2-3	-	CASRAQGTQYF	TGTGCCAGCCGTGCCCAGGGTACGCAGTATTTT
-	TRBV6-6	TRBJ2-2	TRBD1	CASSRYGTGGRTGELFF	TGTGCCAGCAGTCGATATGGGACAGGGGGTCGCACCGGGGAGCTGTTTTTT